One and the same sample provided the 14 T cell receptor beta chains below, sequenced in a study of blood T cell repertoires in COVID-19. Clones were read by immunoSEQ multiplex PCR, and TCRdb kept only the in-frame ones, dropping some. The sample includes 250,000 to 300,000 clones, approximately 90% of them seen just once. The sample consisted of peripheral blood. These receptors came from a man younger than 30 with active or convalescent COVID-19.

The CDR3: CASRRGSVEKLFF. The CDR3, as DNA: TGTGCCAGCAGAAGGGGAAGTGTTGAAAAACTGTTTTTT. The chain combines TRBV27 with TRBJ1-4; D may be TRBD1 (5 bases). The length of the CDR3 is 13 residues. CDR1 and CDR2 (germline): MNHEY, SMNVEV (reference sequence). V lost 6 bases, J lost 7 bases, and 12 bases lay in between. The full variable domain, its missing parts supplied by reference TRBV27 and TRBJ1-4, is EAQVTQNPRYLITVTGKKLTVTCSQNMNHEYMSWYRQDPGLGLRQIYYSMNVEVTDKGDVPEGYKVSRKEKRNFPLILESPSPNQTSLYFCASRRGSVEKLFFGSGTQLSVL.

This sequence joins TRBV24-1 and TRBJ2-1; D is uncertain. Per germline, CDR1 KGHDR and CDR2 SFDVKD. The CDR3 has 14 residues. The V end was cut by 4 bases, the J end by 6 bases, with 12 bases between. The CDR3 nucleotides are TGTGCCACCAGTGACTTGACAAGAATCAATGAGCAGTTCTTC. It yields the protein CATSDLTRINEQFF.

The chain employs TRBV13 and TRBJ2-1, with a weak D call TRBD1 (5 bases). Germline assignment: CDR1 PRHDT and CDR2 FYEKMQ (reference sequence). The CDR3 length is 12 residues. Trimming cost V 7 bases and J 4 bases, with 8 bases left between them. The CDR3 reads CASNRRYNEQFF. The CDR3 DNA is TGTGCCAGCAACAGGCGATACAATGAGCAGTTCTTC.

V gene TRBV5-1 combines with J gene TRBJ2-1; 10 positions match TRBD2. The CDR3 runs to 16 residues. Germline V gene lookup returns CDR1 SGHRS and CDR2 YFSETQ. The junction had 3 bases not matched to a gene; V was cut back by 3 bases and J by 0 bases. CDR3 DNA sequence: TGCGCCAGCAGCTCGGGACTAGCGAACTCCTACAATGAGCAGTTCTTC. Encoded protein: CASSSGLANSYNEQFF.

This clone showed up just once. The V gene is TRBV19, the J gene TRBJ1-5; D unclear. The CDR3 extends over 14 amino acids. The germline CDR1 and CDR2 sequences are LNHDA and SQIVND (reference sequence). Deletions cut 0 bases from V and 7 bases from J, with 10 bases between. The CDR3 is CASSIDQFGQPQHF. CDR3 nucleotides: TGTGCCAGTAGTATAGATCAGTTCGGGCAGCCCCAGCATTTT.

This chain connects TRBV4-1 to TRBJ1-2; 7 bases fit TRBD1. The germline V gene encodes CDR1 MGHRA and CDR2 YSYEKL. The CDR3 has 15 amino acids. Unmatched junction bases numbered 9, after V lost 5 bases and J lost 3 bases. CDR3 region: CASSTWDSEDYGYTF. The CDR3 bases are TGCGCCAGCAGCACCTGGGACAGCGAGGACTATGGCTACACCTTC.

The DNA of the CDR3 is TGTGCCAGCAGTAATTTCGGGACCTATAATTCACCCCTCCACTTT. This gives the protein CASSNFGTYNSPLHF. The rearrangement uses TRBV6-5 and TRBJ1-6; D unresolved. Trimming took 5 bases from V and 2 from J, leaving 10 bases between them. The CDR3 is 15 amino acids. CDR1 is MNHEY and CDR2 is SVGAGI in the germline V gene.

The genes are TRBV4-2 and TRBJ2-3, with 12 bases lining up with TRBD2. The CDR3 has 20 residues. Germline V CDR1 and CDR2: LGHNA, YNFKEQ. J was trimmed by 1 base and V by 0 bases; bases with no gene match: 11. The CDR3 DNA reads as TGTGCCAGCAGCCAAGAGGCCCCTAGCGGGAGGGAGGGCCGCACAGATACGCAGTATTTT. Translation gives CASSQEAPSGREGRTDTQYF.

CDR3 residues: CASRPQGDSLQPQHF. CDR3 nucleotide sequence: TGTGCCAGCAGGCCACAGGGAGACTCTTTACAGCCCCAGCATTTT. The rearrangement links TRBV6-5 to TRBJ1-5, with a tentative D call TRBD1 (6 bases). Trimming took 6 bases from V and 7 from J, leaving 19 bases between them. CDR1 and CDR2 (germline): MNHEY, SVGAGI. CDR3 length: 15 amino acids.

Points on this clone: At one boundary the junction diverges from the germline segment, which might be a read error. This chain connects TRBV6-6 to TRBJ1-6; no clear D. This CDR3 has 15 amino acids. Germline CDR1 reads MNHNY; CDR2 reads SVGAGI (reference sequence). The CDR3 loop is CASRPQASDNSPLHF. The CDR3 nucleotides read TGTGCCAGCAGGCCTCAGGCCTCCGATAATTCACCCCTCCACTTT.

V usage is TRBV29-1 and J usage is TRBJ2-5; D perhaps matches TRBD1 (5 bases). Trimming removed 6 bases from V and 4 bases from J, with 12 bases in between. The CDR3 consists of 12 residues. The germline V gene encodes CDR1 SQVTM and CDR2 ANQGSEA. CDR3 residues: CSVQTALETQYF. The CDR3 DNA follows: TGCAGCGTACAGACAGCTTTAGAGACCCAGTACTTC.

V gene TRBV6-5 combines with J gene TRBJ1-6; D might be TRBD1 (5 bases). The germline gives CDR1 MNHEY, CDR2 SVGAGI. This CDR3 spans 14 amino acids. V dropped 6 bases and J dropped 7 bases, with 13 bases sitting between them. For the CDR3, the DNA is TGTGCCAGCAGGGCAGGGTTAAGCAATTCACCCCTCCACTTT. Residues: CASRAGLSNSPLHF.

V usage is TRBV29-1 and J usage is TRBJ2-3, with D possibly TRBD2 on 5 matching bases. Trimming left V 4 bases short and J 2 bases short, with 13 bases between. In germline, CDR1 is SQVTM, CDR2 ANQGSEA. The CDR3 has 14 residues. The CDR3 bases are TGCAGCGTTGCCTGGACTGCTGCCACAGATACGCAGTATTTT. Protein sequence: CSVAWTAATDTQYF.

This clone has a handful of counts. V gene TRBV7-9 combines with J gene TRBJ1-3; D remains unclear. CDR1 and CDR2 from the germline V gene are SEHNR and FQNEAQ (reference sequence). The CDR3 sequence is 15 residues long. V was pared by 2 bases and J by 0 bases, with 8 bases between. This CDR3 reads CASSLPGFSGNTIYF. The DNA for the CDR3 is TGTGCCAGCAGCTTACCCGGGTTCTCTGGAAACACCATATATTTT.